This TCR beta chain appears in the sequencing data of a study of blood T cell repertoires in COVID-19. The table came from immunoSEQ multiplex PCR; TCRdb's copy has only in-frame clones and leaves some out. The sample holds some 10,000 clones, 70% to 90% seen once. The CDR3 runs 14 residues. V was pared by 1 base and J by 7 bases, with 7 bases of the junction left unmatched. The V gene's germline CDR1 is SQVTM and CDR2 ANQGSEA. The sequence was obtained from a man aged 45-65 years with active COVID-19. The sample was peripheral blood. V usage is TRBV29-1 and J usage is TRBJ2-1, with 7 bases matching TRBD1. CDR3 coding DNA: TGCAGCGTTGAAGGACAGGGTTTGAGGAATGAGCAGTTCTTC. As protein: CSVEGQGLRNEQFF.